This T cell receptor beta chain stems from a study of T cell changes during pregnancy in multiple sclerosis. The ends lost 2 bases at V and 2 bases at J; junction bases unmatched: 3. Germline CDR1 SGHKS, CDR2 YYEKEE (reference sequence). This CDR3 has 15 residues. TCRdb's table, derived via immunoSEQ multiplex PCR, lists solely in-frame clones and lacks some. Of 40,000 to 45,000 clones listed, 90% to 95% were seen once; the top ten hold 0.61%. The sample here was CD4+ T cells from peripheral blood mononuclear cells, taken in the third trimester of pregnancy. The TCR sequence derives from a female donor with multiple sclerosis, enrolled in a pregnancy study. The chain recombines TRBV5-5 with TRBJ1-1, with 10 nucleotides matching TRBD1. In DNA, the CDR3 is TGTGCCAGCAGCTTCCGGGACAGGGGAAACACTGAAGCTTTCTTT. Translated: CASSFRDRGNTEAFF.